These 23 T cell receptor beta chains originate from one sample sequenced in a study of patients and donors after allogeneic stem cell transplantation (dated by TCRdb to the early 2020s). Library method: RT-PCR. Sequencing used a NextSeq 550. TCRdb trimmed the raw reads at Q25, called clones with MiXCR and kept productive beta chains. Rows matching on CDR3 protein sequence are summarized as one entry with the most common DNA and genes. The sample data list around 27,000 distinct CDR3 sequences, and roughly 8% of these were observed just once. The ten largest clones capture around 50% of the sample. The sequencing sample was made of blood, either unsorted or a sorted T cell fraction (not recorded which). These receptors all stem from a human donor who was either an allogeneic HSCT recipient or a stem cell or donor lymphocyte infusion donor (not recorded which). It is not recorded whose cells these are; they may come from a transplant donor.

The table lists this clonotype with a few counts. The CDR3, as DNA: TGTGCCAGCTCACCACGGTCGCCCCCGGAGACCCAGTACTTC. This sequence encodes CASSPRSPPETQYF. V gene TRBV18 combines with J gene TRBJ2-5, with D uncertain. This CDR3 is built from 14 residues. Trimming left V 1 base short and J 5 bases short, with 11 bases between. The germline V gene encodes CDR1 KGHSH and CDR2 LQKENI.

This clonotype was seen more than once but under ten times. The V gene is TRBV20-1, the J gene TRBJ1-2; D gene unclear. Germline V CDR1 and CDR2: DFQATT, SNEGSKA (reference sequence). Trimming left V 3 bases short and J 8 bases short, with 10 bases between. This CDR3 is 11 amino acids long. CDR3 protein: CSARGIRGYTF. The DNA for the CDR3 is TGCAGTGCTAGGGGGATTCGAGGCTACACCTTC.

This clonotype came up many times. The chain links TRBV20-1 to TRBJ1-2; D ambiguous. Trimming took off 6 bases at V and 5 bases at J, with 22 bases between the two ends. This CDR3 contains 15 residues. Germline V CDR1 and CDR2: DFQATT, SNEGSKA (reference sequence). This CDR3 is CSAGGIGIEQYGYTF. In nucleotides, the CDR3 is TGCAGTGCGGGAGGTATCGGGATTGAACAGTATGGCTACACCTTC.

This clonotype was seen a handful of times. The chain combines TRBV29-1 with TRBJ2-3; 8 bases are a match to TRBD1. The V segment lost 6 bases and the J segment 3 bases; nucleotides outside the gene matches: 8. Germline loops: CDR1 SQVTM, CDR2 ANQGSEA. The CDR3 spans 14 residues. CDR3 region: CSVRTGSLTDTQYF. In DNA form, the CDR3 reads TGCAGCGTGCGGACAGGGAGCTTGACAGATACGCAGTATTTT.

Ten or more counts support this clonotype. V is TRBV29-1 and J is TRBJ1-1; D unclear. This CDR3 spans 12 amino acids. Germline V lookup: CDR1 SQVTM, CDR2 ANQGSEA. V lost 5 bases and J lost 10, with 17 bases in between. The CDR3 sequence is CSVYGRALGAFF. The CDR3 coding sequence is TGCAGCGTTTATGGAAGGGCTCTAGGAGCTTTCTTT.

This chain links TRBV11-3 with TRBJ2-3, with TRBD2 matching 8 bases. The CDR3 contains 15 residues. V shed 4 bases, J shed 3 bases, and the junction held 6 bases outside the gene matches. Germline CDR1 is SGHNT and CDR2 is YENEEA. CDR3 in DNA: TGTGCCAGCAGCTCCGGACTAGCCCCAACAGATACGCAGTATTTT. It is translated as CASSSGLAPTDTQYF.

This clonotype was seen repeatedly, ten times or more. CDR3 residues: CASSVGQSNYGYTF. In DNA, the CDR3 is TGTGCCAGCAGCGTAGGGCAGTCTAACTATGGCTACACCTTC. The J gene is TRBJ1-2, the V gene TRBV9; D gene unclear. This CDR3 comprises 14 residues. The V gene's germline CDR1 is SGDLS and CDR2 YYNGEE. V lost 0 bases and J 0 bases, leaving 6 bases between the germline ends.

This clonotype was observed many times. This chain connects TRBV20-1 to TRBJ2-5; D ambiguous. Trimming left V 3 bases short and J 0 bases short, with 8 bases between. The CDR3 spans 13 residues. Germline-derived CDR1 and CDR2 are DFQATT and SNEGSKA (reference sequence). CDR3 residues: CSASDPNQETQYF. CDR3 nucleotides: TGCAGTGCTAGTGATCCGAACCAAGAGACCCAGTACTTC.

This clonotype showed up just a few times. The genes are TRBV7-9 and TRBJ2-7; D perhaps matches TRBD1 (5 bases). The V end lost 2 bases, the J end lost 4 bases, and 6 bases lay between the germline ends. Germline V gives CDR1 SEHNR, CDR2 FQNEAQ (reference sequence). The CDR3 sequence is 12 residues long. This CDR3 reads CASSLRGYEQYF. The CDR3 DNA reads TGTGCCAGCAGCTTAAGGGGATACGAGCAGTACTTC.

V gene TRBV20-1 combines with J gene TRBJ2-2; 8 bases map to TRBD1. The V and J ends lost 2 bases and 4 bases, in that order; junction bases with no gene match: 9. Germline values: CDR1 DFQATT, CDR2 SNEGSKA (reference sequence). The CDR3 has 16 residues. The CDR3 DNA follows: TGCAGTGCTAGACCCTGGCAGGGGGCCGGCACCGGGGAGCTGTTTTTT. The encoded protein is CSARPWQGAGTGELFF.

This clonotype was counted a few times. The chain recombines TRBV27 with TRBJ2-1; 9 positions agree with TRBD1. The CDR3 totals 15 residues. Unmatched junction bases numbered 7, after V lost 3 bases and J lost 7 bases. Germline V gives CDR1 MNHEY, CDR2 SMNVEV (reference sequence). The CDR3 sequence is CASSFYGTGLNEQFF. Here the CDR3 DNA reads TGTGCCAGCAGTTTCTACGGGACAGGGCTGAATGAGCAGTTCTTC.

As concerns this clonotype: It is unclear where the CDR3 begins or ends on the DNA, so no DNA is shown, and the CDR3 is as TCRdb lists it. V usage is TRBV28 and J usage is TRBJ2-2; TRBD2 is the table's D call, not checked against the DNA. Inclusive of both ends, the CDR3 amounts to 15 amino acids. CDR1 and CDR2 (germline): MDHEN, SYDVKM. CDR3 sequence reads: CASSRTSAAGELFFF.

The V and J genes are TRBV6-2 or TRBV6-3 and TRBJ2-7; perhaps TRBD2 as D (5 bases). The CDR3 extends over 15 amino acids. The germline V gene has CDR1 MNHEY and CDR2 SVGEGT. V shed 2 bases and J shed 2 bases, with 13 bases lying between them. The CDR3 here is CASSYGLHFPYEQYF. Written as DNA, the CDR3 is TGTGCCAGCAGTTACGGACTCCACTTCCCCTACGAGCAGTACTTC.

With regard to this clonotype: A much larger clone lies a single base off, so this may be a read error. This chain joins TRBV13 and TRBJ2-1, with 8 positions matching TRBD1. CDR3 size: 15 residues. The germline CDR1 and CDR2 sequences are PRHDT and FYEKMQ (reference sequence). Trimming at V came to 3 bases and at J to 3 bases, leaving 4 bases not matched to a gene. CDR3 bases: TGTGCCAGCAGCTTGGACAGGGAGCTCTACAATGAGCAGTTCTTC. Protein: CASSLDRELYNEQFF.

Of note for this clonotype: Because the CDR3 is missing its conserved closing phenylalanine or tryptophan, this is likely a read error. The chain has TRBV5-1 and TRBJ1-1, with D perhaps TRBD1 (6 bases). The germline gives CDR1 SGHRS, CDR2 YFSETQ. V lost 4 bases to trimming and J lost 8 bases, with 18 bases between them. The CDR3 contains 14 residues. CDR3 sequence (DNA): TGCGCCAGCAGCGCACAGGGTGGGGGTAGGGAAGCTTTCCTT. Translated, it gives CASSAQGGGREAFL.

This clonotype was recorded a few times. The V gene is TRBV6-5, the J gene TRBJ2-7, with D unclear. Germline assignment: CDR1 MNHEY and CDR2 SVGAGI. This CDR3 comprises 16 residues. The germline V and J ends were trimmed by 4 bases and 5 bases, with 21 bases remaining between them. CDR3 protein: CASSSLPPRLVHEQYF. CDR3 coding DNA: TGTGCCAGCAGTTCCCTCCCCCCCAGGTTAGTCCACGAGCAGTACTTC.

This clonotype was observed many times. The V gene is TRBV12-3 or TRBV12-4, the J gene TRBJ1-1; TRBD1 might be the D (5 bases). This CDR3 spans 14 amino acids. V was trimmed by 4 bases and J by 4 bases, leaving 13 bases between them. CDR3 nucleotides: TGTGCCAGCAGTTCTCTATTGGGGGGCACTGAAGCTTTCTTT. Translation gives CASSSLLGGTEAFF.

This clonotype was picked up a small number of times. The chain recombines TRBV20-1 with TRBJ2-1; 9 positions agree with TRBD2. The CDR3 is 15 residues long. With 7 bases clipped from V and 8 bases from J, the junction kept 15 bases outside the gene matches. CDR1 is DFQATT, CDR2 SNEGSKA, per germline (reference sequence). CDR3 nucleotides: TGCAGTGGTCCACCCTCGGGACTAGCCCCTCATGAGCAGTTCTTC. It specifies CSGPPSGLAPHEQFF.

This clonotype was detected many times. The genes are TRBV5-1 and TRBJ2-5; weak D call: TRBD1 (6 bases). This CDR3 is 14 amino acids long. The germline gives CDR1 SGHRS, CDR2 YFSETQ. The V end was cut by 2 bases, the J end by 6 bases, with 14 bases between. The CDR3 coding sequence is TGCGCCAGCAGCTTATTGTCAGGGGAGAAGACCCAGTACTTC. Translation gives CASSLLSGEKTQYF.

A few counts support this clonotype. The chain joins TRBV20-1 to TRBJ2-7; D is unresolved. V was cut by 4 bases and J by 0 bases, with 10 bases left in between. Germline V gene lookup returns CDR1 DFQATT and CDR2 SNEGSKA (reference sequence). The CDR3 contains 13 residues. DNA for the CDR3: TGCAGTGCTAACTCCTTAGCCTCCTACGAGCAGTACTTC. This translates into CSANSLASYEQYF.

Ten or more counts support this clonotype. V and J are TRBV20-1 and TRBJ2-3, with D unclear. The germline V gene has CDR1 DFQATT and CDR2 SNEGSKA (reference sequence). Trimming shortened V by 4 bases and J by 10 bases, and 12 bases separated the two germline ends. The CDR3 length is 11 residues. The CDR3 DNA is TGCAGTGCTATTCCGACCCGGCCGCAGTATTTT. Translating it yields CSAIPTRPQYF.

This clonotype came up many times. J is TRBJ2-7 and V is TRBV7-9; D is undetermined. This CDR3 contains 17 residues. Trimming removed 3 bases from V and 2 bases from J, with 20 bases in between. Germline CDR1 SEHNR, CDR2 FQNEAQ (reference sequence). The CDR3 coding sequence is TGTGCCAGCAGCTTCTCTCCCGGCGCAAGTACGACCTACGAGCAGTACTTC. It is translated as CASSFSPGASTTYEQYF.

About this clonotype itself: This may be a read error, as it is one base from a much larger clone. V gene TRBV7-9 combines with J gene TRBJ1-1; D gene uncertain. Looked up from germline, CDR1 is SEHNR and CDR2 is FQNEAQ (reference sequence). This CDR3 spans 13 amino acids. CDR3 sequence: CASSLEGATEAIF. The DNA for the CDR3 is TGTGCCAGCAGCTTGGAGGGCGCCACTGAAGCTATCTTT.